The 8 T cell receptor beta chains below all came from one sample that was sequenced in a study of T cell repertoires in cytomegalovirus infection. TCRdb ran MiXCR on the reads and lists one entry per CDR3 protein. The repertoire holds 310,000 or so distinct CDR3 sequences, with approximately 25% as singletons. These receptors lack a known antigen. Sequences were derived from cultured PBMCs, sampled from culture after CMV antigen stimulation. These receptors originate from a human donor in good health (CMV status not recorded). Some clones in this sample may be carry-over from other donors' samples.

This clonotype has a count of ten or more. For the CDR3, the DNA is TGTGCCAGCAGCTTAGCGGGACAGGGTGGCACTGAAGCTTTCTTT. It specifies CASSLAGQGGTEAFF. The chain uses TRBV7-2 and TRBJ1-1; 9 bases match TRBD1. The germline V gene has CDR1 SGHTA and CDR2 FQGNSA. This CDR3 contains 15 residues. The V gene end was trimmed by 0 bases and the J gene end by 4 bases; junction bases not matched to a gene: 3. The full variable domain, in which reference TRBV7-2 and TRBJ1-1 provide the parts outside the CDR3, is GAGVSQSPSNKVTEKGKDVELRCDPISGHTALYWYRQSLGQGLEFLIYFQGNSAPDKSGLPSDRFSAERTGGSVSTLTIQRTQQEDSAVYLCASSLAGQGGTEAFFGQGTRLTVV.

The V gene is TRBV5-4, the J gene TRBJ1-2; TRBD1 aligns across 9 bases. Germline CDR1 SGHNT, CDR2 YYREEE (reference sequence). The V segment lost 4 bases and the J segment 6 bases; nucleotides outside the gene matches: 4. The CDR3 length is 13 residues. The CDR3 reads CASSRTGEDGYTF. The CDR3 DNA sequence: TGTGCCAGCAGCCGGACAGGGGAGGATGGCTACACCTTC.

The chain joins TRBV4-3 to TRBJ2-7; 11 nucleotides line up with TRBD1. V was pared by 0 bases and J by 7 bases, with 5 bases of the junction left unmatched. This CDR3 is built from 15 residues. From germline, CDR1 is LGHNA and CDR2 YSLEER. This chain's CDR3 is CASSQERTGGGEQYF. CDR3 DNA: TGCGCCAGCAGCCAAGAGAGGACAGGGGGCGGAGAGCAGTACTTC.

The chain carries TRBV12-3 or TRBV12-4 and TRBJ2-1; tentatively, D is TRBD1 or TRBD2 (5 bases each). The CDR3 extends over 14 amino acids. V lost 5 bases and J 7 bases, leaving 15 bases between the germline ends. CDR3 in DNA: TGTGCCAGCAGTCACCGGGGCGAGACTAATGAGCAGTTCTTC. Translating it yields CASSHRGETNEQFF.

This clonotype was detected a few times. The chain is built from TRBV6-6 and TRBJ2-1; 7 nucleotides line up with TRBD1. The CDR3 sequence is 15 residues long. Losses at the gene ends were 0 bases for V and 15 bases for J; bases not matched to a gene: 14. CDR1 is MNHNY and CDR2 is SVGAGI in the germline V gene (reference sequence). CDR3 amino acids: CASSYSGLVGTARFF. The CDR3 bases are TGTGCCAGCAGTTACTCGGGCTTGGTAGGGACAGCTCGGTTCTTC.

This clonotype showed up just a few times. The chain links TRBV20-1 to TRBJ2-3, with 7 bases fitting TRBD2. The length of the CDR3 is 15 residues. The junction had 7 bases not matched to a gene; V was cut back by 0 bases and J by 4 bases. The germline gives CDR1 DFQATT, CDR2 SNEGSKA (reference sequence). This CDR3 reads CSARDSGRGPDTQYF. Written as DNA, the CDR3 is TGCAGTGCTAGAGATAGTGGGAGGGGCCCAGATACGCAGTATTTT.

The sample holds a few counts of this clonotype. J is TRBJ1-1 and V is TRBV12-3 or TRBV12-4, with D uncertain. This CDR3 is built from 12 residues. With 1 base removed from V and 6 bases from J, the gap between germline ends came to 6 bases. The CDR3 DNA reads TGTGCCAGCAGTTTAGTCGGCCCTGAAGCTTTCTTT. Its translation is CASSLVGPEAFF.

This clonotype was seen many times. The rearrangement joins TRBV10-3 to TRBJ2-7; D ambiguous. In germline, CDR1 is ENHRY, CDR2 SYGVKD. Trimming pared 6 bases from V and 7 bases from J, leaving 19 bases between. This CDR3 has 14 residues. CDR3 in DNA: TGTGCCATCAGAAGTGACTCCTCTTCTTGGGAGCAGTACTTC. This encodes CAIRSDSSSWEQYF.